This T cell receptor (beta chain) was documented in a study of cytomegalovirus exposure and HLA in healthy donors. The study's findings and limits: Within an earlier analysis, most TCR beta V segments proved productive either about 90% or about 30% of the time.

Germline lookup yields CDR1 SGDLS and CDR2 YYNGEE. With 0 bases removed from V and 6 bases from J, the gap between germline ends came to 12 bases. This CDR3 is 14 amino acids long. 60 Vbeta and 13 Jbeta primers were used in PCR. The repertoire was sequenced with immunoSEQ multiplex PCR; TCRdb's copy has only in-frame clones and lacks some. Of about 110,000 clones listed, 80% to 85% were seen once; the top ten hold about 2.9%. Concerning this clone: Its antigen is as yet unknown.

The receptor's source is a woman aged 55-75 years in good health and CMV-seropositive. Sequenced sample: PBMCs. The chain recombines TRBV9 with TRBJ1-1, with D tentatively TRBD1 (5 bases). The CDR3 protein is CASSVDGAWSEAFF. The CDR3, as DNA: TGTGCCAGCAGCGTAGATGGGGCCTGGTCTGAAGCTTTCTTT. Together with reference TRBV9 and TRBJ1-1, the CDR3 gives the full variable domain: DSGVTQTPKHLITATGQRVTLRCSPRSGDLSVYWYQQSLDQGLQFLIQYYNGEERAKGNILERFSAQQFPDLHSELNLSSLELGDSALYFCASSVDGAWSEAFFGQGTRLTVV.